These 2 T cell receptor beta chains were all obtained from the same sample, sequenced in a study of T cells in Graves' hyperthyroidism and ophthalmopathy. Template material for amplifying TCR beta CDR3 regions consisted of RNA transcripts. The TCR CDR3 first-round RT-PCR relied on the HTBI primer set. Using its own MiXCR run on the multiplex PCR reads, TCRdb lists one record per CDR3 protein. The top ten clones hold approximately 16% of a sample with 500,000 to 650,000 distinct CDR3 sequences, roughly a sixth of them seen once. The source material was blood. Receptors were obtained from a woman younger than 35 with Graves' ophthalmopathy.

This clonotype appeared many times. The chain couples TRBV7-9 to TRBJ2-5, with D perhaps assigned TRBD1 or TRBD2 (6 bases each). The germline V gene has CDR1 SEHNR and CDR2 FQNEAQ (reference sequence). Trimming cost V 5 bases and J 5 bases, with 9 bases left between them. This CDR3 contains 12 residues. The CDR3 sequence is CASSTGAETQYF. In nucleotides, the CDR3 is TGTGCCAGCAGCACGGGGGCTGAGACCCAGTACTTC.

This clonotype showed up many times. The chain has TRBV28 and TRBJ1-2; TRBD1 is a possible D gene (5 bases). CDR1 is MDHEN, CDR2 SYDVKM, per germline. The ends were cut back, 6 bases at V and 5 bases at J, with 13 bases in the middle. This CDR3 spans 13 amino acids. This CDR3 is CASSLRGDYGYTF. The CDR3, as DNA: TGTGCCAGCAGCTTAAGAGGGGATTATGGCTACACCTTC.